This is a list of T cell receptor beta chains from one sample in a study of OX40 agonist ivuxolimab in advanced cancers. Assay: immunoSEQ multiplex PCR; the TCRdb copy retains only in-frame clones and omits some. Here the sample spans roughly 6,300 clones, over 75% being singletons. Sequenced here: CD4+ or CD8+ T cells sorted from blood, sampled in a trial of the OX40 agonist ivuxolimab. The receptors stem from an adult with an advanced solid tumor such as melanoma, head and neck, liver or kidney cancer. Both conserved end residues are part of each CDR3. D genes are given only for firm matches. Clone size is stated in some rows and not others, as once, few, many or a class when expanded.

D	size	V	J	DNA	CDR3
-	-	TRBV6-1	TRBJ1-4	TGTGCCAGTATACCGGGGCCAGCAACTAATGAAAAACTGTTTTTT	CASIPGPATNEKLFF
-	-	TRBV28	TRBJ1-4	TGTGCCAGCAGTTTAGAGGAGGACCCAGGGGAAAAACTGTTTTTT	CASSLEEDPGEKLFF
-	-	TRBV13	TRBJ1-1	TGTGCCAGCAGCACCGCCACGGGGAACACTGAAGCTTTCTTT	CASSTATGNTEAFF
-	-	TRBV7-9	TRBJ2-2	TGTGCCAGCAGCTTGGGGTACGGGGAGCTGTTTTTT	CASSLGYGELFF
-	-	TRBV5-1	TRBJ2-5	TGCGCCAGCAGCGATTTAGGAGGCGCGAGTGGAGAGACCCAGTACTTC	CASSDLGGASGETQYF
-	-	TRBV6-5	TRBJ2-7	TGTGCCAGCAGTTCCGGGGGCCGTCGCCGGCAGTACTTC	CASSSGGRRRQYF
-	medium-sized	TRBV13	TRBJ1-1	TGTGCCAGCAGCTTAGGGGCACAGGGCTTCACTGAAGCTTTCTTT	CASSLGAQGFTEAFF
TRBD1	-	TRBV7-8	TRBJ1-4	TGTGCCAGCAGCCCCCGACAGGGTCCAAGCGAAAAACTGTTTTTT	CASSPRQGPSEKLFF
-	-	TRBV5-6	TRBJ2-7	TGTGCCAGCAGCTTCGGGAGCTCCTACGAGCAGTACTTC	CASSFGSSYEQYF
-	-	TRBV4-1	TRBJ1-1	TGCGCCAGCAGCCAATCCCTCCGTACAGGAGAAGCTTTCTTT	CASSQSLRTGEAFF